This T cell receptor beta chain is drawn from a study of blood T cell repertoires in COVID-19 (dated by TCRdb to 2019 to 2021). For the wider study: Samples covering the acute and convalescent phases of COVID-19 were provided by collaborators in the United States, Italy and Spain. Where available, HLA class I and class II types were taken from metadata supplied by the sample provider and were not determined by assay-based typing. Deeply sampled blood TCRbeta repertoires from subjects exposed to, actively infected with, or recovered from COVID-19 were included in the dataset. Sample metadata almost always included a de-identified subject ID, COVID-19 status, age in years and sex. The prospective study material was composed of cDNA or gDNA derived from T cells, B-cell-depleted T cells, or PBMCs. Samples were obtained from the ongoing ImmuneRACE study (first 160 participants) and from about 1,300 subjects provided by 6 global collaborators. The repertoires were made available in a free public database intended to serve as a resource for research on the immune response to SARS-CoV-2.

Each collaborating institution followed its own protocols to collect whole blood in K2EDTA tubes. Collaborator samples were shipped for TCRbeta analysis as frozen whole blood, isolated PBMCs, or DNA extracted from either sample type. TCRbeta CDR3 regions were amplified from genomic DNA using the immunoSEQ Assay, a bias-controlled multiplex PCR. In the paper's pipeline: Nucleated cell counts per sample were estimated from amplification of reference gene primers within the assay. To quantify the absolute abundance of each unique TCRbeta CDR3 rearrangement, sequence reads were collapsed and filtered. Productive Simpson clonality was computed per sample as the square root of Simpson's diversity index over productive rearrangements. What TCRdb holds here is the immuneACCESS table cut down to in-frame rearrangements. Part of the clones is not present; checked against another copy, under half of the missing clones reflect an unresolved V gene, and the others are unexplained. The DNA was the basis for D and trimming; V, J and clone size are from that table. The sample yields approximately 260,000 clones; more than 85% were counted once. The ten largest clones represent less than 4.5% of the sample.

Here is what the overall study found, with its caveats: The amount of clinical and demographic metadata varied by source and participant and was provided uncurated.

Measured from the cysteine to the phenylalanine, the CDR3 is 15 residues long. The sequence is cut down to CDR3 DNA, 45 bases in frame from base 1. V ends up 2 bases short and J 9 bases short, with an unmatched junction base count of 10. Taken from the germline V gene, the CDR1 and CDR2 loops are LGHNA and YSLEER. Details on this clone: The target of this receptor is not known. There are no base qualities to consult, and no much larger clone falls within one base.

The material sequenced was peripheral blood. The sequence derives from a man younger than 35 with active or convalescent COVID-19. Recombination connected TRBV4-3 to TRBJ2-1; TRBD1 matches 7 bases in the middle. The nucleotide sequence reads TGCGCCAGCAGCCAATTGTTCAGGGGGAGTAGTGAGCAGTTCTTC. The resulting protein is CASSQLFRGSSEQFF.